What follows is one T cell receptor (beta chain) and its context. No antigen is known for it. Researchers built TCR beta cDNA using 5'RACE template switching with UMIs. TCRdb re-called the 5' RACE reads and gives one entry per CDR3 protein, without DNA. The sample's table shows approximately 420,000 distinct CDR3 sequences. Germline loops: CDR1 SGDLS, CDR2 YYNGEE. The CDR3 has 17 amino acids. This record belongs to a study of T cells expressing NK-cell markers. Study results and limitations: Unclear, still, was the HCMV specificity of the expanded NKG2C+ T cell clones. The same clonotypes also predominated in the CD3+CD56-NKG2C+ fraction of several donors. A range of roughly 1.0-8% of CD8+ T cells consisted of dominant NKG2C+ clonotypes in 5 or 6 donors.

This rearrangement joins TRBV9 to TRBJ2-3; the TCRdb call, TRBD1, lacks DNA for checking. Sequenced: blood T cells: a sorted CD56 or NKG2C T cell subset, CD4+ or CD8+ T cells, or bulk PBMC T cells (not recorded which). The sequence was collected from a woman in her forties or fifties in good health. CDR3: CASSAFLGGRGPDTQYF.